This passage covers 26 T cell receptor beta chains from one sample sequenced in a study of T cells in Graves' hyperthyroidism and ophthalmopathy. Amplified regions were TCR beta CDR3 sequences from RNA transcripts. An initial round of RT-PCR targeting the TCR CDR3 relied on the HTBI primer set. TCRdb ran MiXCR on the multiplex PCR reads and lists one entry per CDR3 protein. The sample has about 620,000 distinct CDR3 sequences; 15% to 20% are singletons. Input material: blood. These receptors all stem from a woman younger than 45 with Graves' hyperthyroidism.

This clonotype was counted ten times or more. This chain connects TRBV11-3 to TRBJ2-1, with TRBD1 identical over 7 bases. The CDR3 has 18 residues. J lost 3 bases, V lost 0 bases, and 11 bases had no gene match. Germline CDR1 reads SGHNT; CDR2 reads YENEEA. CDR3 loop: CASSLDRQVTGLYNEQFF. CDR3 bases: TGTGCCAGCAGCTTAGATCGACAAGTGACAGGGCTCTACAATGAGCAGTTCTTC.

There are many counts of this clonotype. The rearrangement joins TRBV6-2 or TRBV6-3 to TRBJ2-7; weak D call: TRBD1 (5 bases). In germline, CDR1 is MNHEY, CDR2 SVGEGT. This CDR3 spans 15 amino acids. Trimming pared 3 bases from V and 1 base from J, leaving 13 bases between. The CDR3 region has the DNA TGTGCCAGCAGTTATGACCCGGCAGGGTCCTACGAGCAGTACTTC. Protein: CASSYDPAGSYEQYF.

This chain uses TRBV6-1 with TRBJ1-3, with 7 bases aligning to TRBD1. The junction had 8 bases not matched to a gene; V was cut back by 6 bases and J by 0 bases. This CDR3 has 16 residues. In germline, CDR1 is MNHNS, CDR2 SASEGT. This CDR3 is CASRGDSGLSGNTIYF. The CDR3 region has the DNA TGTGCCAGCAGGGGGGACAGCGGTCTCTCTGGAAACACCATATATTTT.

This CDR3 is CASSLGLAERSYNEQFF. As DNA, the CDR3 is TGTGCCAGCAGCTTGGGACTAGCGGAGAGGTCCTACAATGAGCAGTTCTTC. V is TRBV5-8 and J is TRBJ2-1, with 9 bases lining up with TRBD2. The CDR3 sequence is 17 residues long. The germline CDR1 and CDR2 sequences are SGHTS and YDEGEE. Germline trimming cut 0 bases from V and 1 base from J; bases unmatched to any gene: 5.

Many counts were recorded for this clonotype. The V gene is TRBV6-2 or TRBV6-3, the J gene TRBJ2-2; the D gene could be TRBD1 or TRBD2 (5 bases each). From germline, CDR1 is MNHEY and CDR2 SVGEGT. Trimming left V 4 bases short and J 3 bases short, with 9 bases between. This CDR3 is 14 amino acids long. The chain's CDR3 is CASSSGTDTGELFF. The DNA for the CDR3 is TGTGCCAGCAGTTCCGGGACGGACACCGGGGAGCTGTTTTTT.

At least ten counts were recorded for this clonotype. V gene TRBV28 combines with J gene TRBJ1-2; the match to TRBD1 covers 8 bases. After removal of 5 bases from V and 6 bases from J, the junction contained 14 bases not matched to a gene. Germline loops: CDR1 MDHEN, CDR2 SYDVKM. The CDR3 loop spans 16 amino acids. CDR3 nucleotide sequence: TGTGCCAGCAGTCCCTATCAACGACAGGGGAACAATGGCTACACCTTC. Translation: CASSPYQRQGNNGYTF.

DNA of the CDR3: TGCGCCAGCAGCTTGGAACAGACAGGGCGCACAGATACGCAGTATTTT. This encodes CASSLEQTGRTDTQYF. This chain joins TRBV5-1 and TRBJ2-3, with 7 nucleotides matching TRBD1. J was trimmed by 1 base and V by 0 bases; bases with no gene match: 5. The CDR3 covers 16 residues. CDR1 and CDR2 (germline): SGHRS, YFSETQ.

This clonotype was picked up many times. This sequence joins TRBV28 and TRBJ2-3; TRBD1 might be the D (6 bases). This CDR3 region has 15 residues. Deletions cut 3 bases from V and 1 base from J, with 11 bases between. The germline CDR1 and CDR2 sequences are MDHEN and SYDVKM. DNA of the CDR3: TGTGCCAGCAGTTTCGACAGGCCCGGCACAGATACGCAGTATTTT. The encoded protein is CASSFDRPGTDTQYF.

This clonotype turned up a few times. This chain joins TRBV7-9 and TRBJ2-7; possibly TRBD2 for D (5 bases). Germline CDR1 is SEHNR and CDR2 is FQNEAQ (reference sequence). This CDR3 is built from 14 residues. V was pared by 6 bases and J by 5 bases, with 17 bases between. The CDR3 nucleotides are TGTGCCAGCAGAACCCTCGGGAATATAAACGAGCAGTACTTC. Translation: CASRTLGNINEQYF. The variable domain in full, completed from reference TRBV7-9 and TRBJ2-7, reads DTGVSQNPRHKITKRGQNVTFRCDPISEHNRLYWYRQTLGQGPEFLTYFQNEAQLEKSRLLSDRFSAERPKGSFSTLEIQRTEQGDSAMYLCASRTLGNINEQYFGPGTRLTVT.

The chain uses TRBV12-5 and TRBJ1-5; D remains unclear. Between the trimmed V and J ends, which lost 5 bases and 4 bases, there was a span of 9 bases. The length of the CDR3 is 13 residues. Germline assignment: CDR1 LGHNT and CDR2 FRNRAP. CDR3 nucleotides: TGTGCTAGTGGTGAAGGGTTAAATCAGCCCCAGCATTTT. It is translated as CASGEGLNQPQHF.

This clonotype was recorded at least ten times. The V and J genes are TRBV30 and TRBJ2-7, with unresolved D. Germline CDR1 GTSNPN, CDR2 SVGIG (reference sequence). The CDR3 is made up of 13 amino acids. Trimming pared 3 bases from V and 6 bases from J, leaving 15 bases between. DNA of the CDR3: TGTGCCTGGAGAGGGCAGTCGAACGGCGAGCAGTACTTC. Translation gives CAWRGQSNGEQYF.

The V and J genes are TRBV6-1 and TRBJ2-1; 9 bases line up with TRBD2. Trimming cost V 4 bases and J 7 bases; bases outside gene matches: 8. CDR1 MNHNS and CDR2 SASEGT come from the germline V gene. The CDR3 consists of 15 residues. CDR3 protein: CASSGVIAGDNEQFF. CDR3 in DNA: TGTGCCAGCAGTGGTGTGATAGCGGGAGATAATGAGCAGTTCTTC.

This clonotype was seen ten or more times. J is TRBJ2-1 and V is TRBV27, with TRBD1 matching over 8 bases. Germline V CDR1 and CDR2: MNHEY, SMNVEV (reference sequence). The J segment lost 6 bases and the V segment lost 3 bases, leaving 4 bases of the junction unmatched. The CDR3 runs to 14 residues. The CDR3 loop is CASSFPGQANEQFF. CDR3 nucleotides: TGTGCCAGCAGTTTCCCGGGACAGGCCAATGAGCAGTTCTTC.

There are a few counts of this clonotype. This chain links TRBV19 with TRBJ2-4; 9 nucleotides align to TRBD1. The V and J ends lost 5 bases and 2 bases, in that order; junction bases with no gene match: 4. The length of the CDR3 is 15 residues. Germline V gene lookup returns CDR1 LNHDA and CDR2 SQIVND (reference sequence). The CDR3 bases are TGTGCCAGTAGTTCACAGGGGGCATCCAAAAACATTCAGTACTTC. This gives the protein CASSSQGASKNIQYF.

The chain is built from TRBV29-1 and TRBJ2-5, with a tentative D call TRBD1 (6 bases). The CDR3 has 11 residues. With 5 bases removed from V and 5 bases from J, the gap between germline ends came to 9 bases. Germline V gene sequence: CDR1 SQVTM, CDR2 ANQGSEA. As DNA, the CDR3 is TGCAGCGTTCCAGGGGTTGAGACCCAGTACTTC. Translated, it gives CSVPGVETQYF.

The sample holds many counts of this clonotype. The gene calls are TRBV15 and TRBJ1-1; TRBD1 matches 10 bases. CDR1 LNHNV and CDR2 YYDKDF come from the germline V gene (reference sequence). The CDR3 consists of 14 residues. Trimming at V came to 5 bases and at J to 5 bases, leaving 5 bases not matched to a gene. This chain's CDR3 is CATSGDRGGTEAFF. DNA for the CDR3: TGTGCCACCAGCGGGGACAGGGGCGGAACTGAAGCTTTCTTT.

This clonotype was seen at least ten times. CDR3 sequence (DNA): TGTGCCAGCAGCCCTCAGGGGGCGCGGTTAGGTTCACCCCTCCACTTT. It is translated as CASSPQGARLGSPLHF. The chain carries TRBV28 and TRBJ1-6; 8 bases map to TRBD1. The CDR3 spans 16 residues. V shed 6 bases and J 9 bases; nucleotides not matched to a gene: 13. Germline V lookup: CDR1 MDHEN, CDR2 SYDVKM.

This clonotype was counted at least ten times. V usage is TRBV12-3 or TRBV12-4 and J usage is TRBJ2-7; possibly TRBD2 for D (6 bases). V lost 1 base to trimming and J lost 2 bases, with 9 bases between them. This CDR3 contains 14 residues. CDR3 amino acids: CASSLGLGAYEQYF. CDR3 sequence (DNA): TGTGCCAGCAGTTTAGGACTAGGGGCCTACGAGCAGTACTTC.

The gene calls are TRBV15 and TRBJ2-2; TRBD2 matches at 8 bases. The CDR3 has 17 residues. V gave up 0 bases and J gave up 0 bases; unmatched junction bases: 3. Germline V gene sequence: CDR1 LNHNV, CDR2 YYDKDF (reference sequence). CDR3 DNA: TGTGCCACCAGCAGAGATGCGACTAGCGCGAACACCGGGGAGCTGTTTTTT. This encodes CATSRDATSANTGELFF.

This clonotype was counted between two and nine times. The chain has TRBV28 and TRBJ1-3; D is ambiguous. The CDR3 loop spans 16 amino acids. The germline V gene has CDR1 MDHEN and CDR2 SYDVKM. V shed 4 bases and J shed 0 bases, with 13 bases lying between them. For the CDR3, the DNA is TGTGCCAGCAGTTCACTCCTCAGATTCTCTGGAAACACCATATATTTT. This sequence encodes CASSSLLRFSGNTIYF.

This clonotype appeared many times. The chain carries TRBV6-2 or TRBV6-3 and TRBJ2-2; TRBD1 or TRBD2 may be the D gene (5 bases each). Trimming removed 6 bases at V and 2 bases at J, with 13 bases between. The length of the CDR3 is 15 residues. CDR1 and CDR2 (germline): MNHEY, SVGEGT. This chain's CDR3 is CASRPGPINTGELFF. The CDR3 DNA reads as TGTGCCAGCAGGCCGGGACCAATCAACACCGGGGAGCTGTTTTTT.

This clonotype was seen at least ten times. The genes are TRBV27 and TRBJ2-7; D gene unclear. The germline V gene has CDR1 MNHEY and CDR2 SMNVEV (reference sequence). The CDR3 has 13 amino acids. V shed 2 bases and J shed 4 bases, with 9 bases lying between them. The CDR3 sequence: CASSLMDGYEQYF. CDR3 DNA sequence: TGTGCCAGCAGTTTAATGGACGGATACGAGCAGTACTTC.

In its sample, this clonotype was seen many times. CDR3: CASSYGTGNYEQYF. Written as DNA, the CDR3 is TGCGCCAGCAGCTACGGGACAGGGAACTACGAGCAGTACTTC. The chain carries TRBV5-1 and TRBJ2-7; TRBD1 matches at 9 bases. The CDR3 is 14 residues long. Losses at the gene ends were 3 bases for V and 3 bases for J; bases not matched to a gene: 4. CDR1 SGHRS and CDR2 YFSETQ come from the germline V gene.

A few counts support this clonotype. V usage is TRBV7-2 and J usage is TRBJ2-5, with TRBD2 matching 7 bases. In germline, CDR1 is SGHTA, CDR2 FQGNSA. V was pared by 3 bases and J by 3 bases, with 4 bases of the junction left unmatched. The CDR3 extends over 14 amino acids. The CDR3 loop is CASSFQGGKETQYF. In DNA, the CDR3 is TGTGCCAGCAGCTTCCAGGGAGGGAAAGAGACCCAGTACTTC.

V gene TRBV4-2 combines with J gene TRBJ1-6; possibly TRBD1 for D (6 bases). Germline CDR1 reads LGHNA; CDR2 reads YNFKEQ. V lost 0 bases, J lost 13 bases, and 19 bases lay in between. The CDR3 is 16 amino acids. The chain's CDR3 is CASSQDLSRGRPPLHF. For the CDR3, the DNA is TGTGCCAGCAGCCAAGATTTAAGCAGGGGTCGACCGCCCCTCCACTTT.

Written as DNA, the CDR3 is TGTGCCAGCAGCCAGAGGGGACTATACACAGATACGCAGTATTTT. It is translated as CASSQRGLYTDTQYF. The J gene is TRBJ2-3, the V gene TRBV3-1; 7 positions match TRBD2. The germline V gene encodes CDR1 LGHDT and CDR2 YNNKEL (reference sequence). The V segment lost 3 bases and the J segment 2 bases; nucleotides outside the gene matches: 5. This CDR3 has 15 amino acids.